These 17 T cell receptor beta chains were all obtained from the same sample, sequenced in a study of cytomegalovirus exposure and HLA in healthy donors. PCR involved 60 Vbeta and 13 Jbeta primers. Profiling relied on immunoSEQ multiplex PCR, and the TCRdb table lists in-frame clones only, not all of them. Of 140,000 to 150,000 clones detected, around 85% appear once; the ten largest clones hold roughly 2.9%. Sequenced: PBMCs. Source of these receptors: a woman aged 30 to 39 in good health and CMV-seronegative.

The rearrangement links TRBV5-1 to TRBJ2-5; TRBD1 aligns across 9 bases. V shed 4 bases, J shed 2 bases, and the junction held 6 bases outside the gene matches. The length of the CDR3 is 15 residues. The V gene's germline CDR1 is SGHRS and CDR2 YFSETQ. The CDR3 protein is CASSQPGQGQETQYF. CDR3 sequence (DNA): TGCGCCAGCAGCCAACCTGGACAGGGGCAAGAGACCCAGTACTTC.

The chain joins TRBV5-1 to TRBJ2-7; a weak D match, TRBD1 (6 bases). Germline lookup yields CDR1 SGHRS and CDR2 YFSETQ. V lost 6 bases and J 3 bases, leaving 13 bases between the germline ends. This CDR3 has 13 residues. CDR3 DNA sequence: TGCGCCAGCAACCCAACAGGGATCTACGAGCAGTACTTC. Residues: CASNPTGIYEQYF.

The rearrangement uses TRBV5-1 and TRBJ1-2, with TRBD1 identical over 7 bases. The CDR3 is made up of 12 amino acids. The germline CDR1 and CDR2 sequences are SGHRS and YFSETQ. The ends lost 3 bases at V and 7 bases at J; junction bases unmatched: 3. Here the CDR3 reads CASSSSGGGYTF. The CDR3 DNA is TGCGCCAGCAGCTCCTCAGGGGGTGGCTACACCTTC.

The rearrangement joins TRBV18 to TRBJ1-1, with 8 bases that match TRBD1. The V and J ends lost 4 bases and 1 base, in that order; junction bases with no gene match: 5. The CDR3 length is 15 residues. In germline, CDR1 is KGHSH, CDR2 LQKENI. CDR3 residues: CASSRSDRANTEAFF. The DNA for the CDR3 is TGTGCCAGCTCACGATCGGACAGGGCGAACACTGAAGCTTTCTTT.

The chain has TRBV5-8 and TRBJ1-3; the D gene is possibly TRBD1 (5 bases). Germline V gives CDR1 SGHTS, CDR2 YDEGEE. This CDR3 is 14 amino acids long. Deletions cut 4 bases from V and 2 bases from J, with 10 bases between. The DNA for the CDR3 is TGTGCCAGCAGCCGGGGGGGGACTGGAAACACCATATATTTT. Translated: CASSRGGTGNTIYF.

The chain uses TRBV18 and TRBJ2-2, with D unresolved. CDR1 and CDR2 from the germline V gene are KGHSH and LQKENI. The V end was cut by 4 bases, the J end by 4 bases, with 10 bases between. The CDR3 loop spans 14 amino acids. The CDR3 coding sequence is TGTGCCAGCTCACAATCCCCGGTCACCGGGGAGCTGTTTTTT. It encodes CASSQSPVTGELFF.

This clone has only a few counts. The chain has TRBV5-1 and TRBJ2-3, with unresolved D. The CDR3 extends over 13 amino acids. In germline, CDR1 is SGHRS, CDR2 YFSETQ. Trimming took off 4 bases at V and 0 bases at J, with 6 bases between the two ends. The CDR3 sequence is CASSRDSTDTQYF. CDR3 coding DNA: TGCGCCAGCAGCAGAGATAGCACAGATACGCAGTATTTT.

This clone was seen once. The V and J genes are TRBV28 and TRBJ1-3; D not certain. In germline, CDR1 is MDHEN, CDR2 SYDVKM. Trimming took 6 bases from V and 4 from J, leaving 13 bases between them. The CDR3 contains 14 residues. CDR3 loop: CASRGAGGGNTIYF. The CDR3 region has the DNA TGTGCCAGCAGGGGCGCGGGAGGAGGAAACACCATATATTTT.

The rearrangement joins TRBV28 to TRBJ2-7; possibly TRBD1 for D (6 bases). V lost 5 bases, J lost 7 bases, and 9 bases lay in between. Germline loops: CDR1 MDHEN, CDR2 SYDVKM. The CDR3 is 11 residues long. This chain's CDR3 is CASSPQGEQYF. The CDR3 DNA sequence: TGTGCCAGCAGTCCTCAGGGGGAGCAGTACTTC.

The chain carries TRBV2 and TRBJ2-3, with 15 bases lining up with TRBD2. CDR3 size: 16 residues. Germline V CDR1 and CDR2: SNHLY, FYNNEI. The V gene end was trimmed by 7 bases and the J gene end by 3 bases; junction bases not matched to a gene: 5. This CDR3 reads CASITGLAGGTDTQYF. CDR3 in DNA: TGTGCCAGCATAACGGGACTAGCGGGGGGAACAGATACGCAGTATTTT.

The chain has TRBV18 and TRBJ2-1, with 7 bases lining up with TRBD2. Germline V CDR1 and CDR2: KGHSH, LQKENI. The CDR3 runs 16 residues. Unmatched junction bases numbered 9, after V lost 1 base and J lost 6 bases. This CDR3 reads CASSPRTRGAGNEQFF. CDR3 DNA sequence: TGTGCCAGCTCACCACGGACTAGAGGAGCGGGCAATGAGCAGTTCTTC.

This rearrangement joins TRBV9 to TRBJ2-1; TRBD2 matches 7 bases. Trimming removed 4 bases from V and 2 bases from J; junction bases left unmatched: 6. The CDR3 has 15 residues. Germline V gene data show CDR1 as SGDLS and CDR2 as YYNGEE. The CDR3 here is CASSPREGTYNEQFF. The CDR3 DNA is TGTGCCAGCAGCCCCAGGGAGGGTACCTACAATGAGCAGTTCTTC.

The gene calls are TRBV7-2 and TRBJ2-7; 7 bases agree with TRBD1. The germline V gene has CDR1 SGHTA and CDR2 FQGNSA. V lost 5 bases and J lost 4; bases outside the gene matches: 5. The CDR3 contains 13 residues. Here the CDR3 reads CASSQVRGYEQYF. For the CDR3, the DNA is TGTGCCAGCAGCCAGGTCAGGGGGTACGAGCAGTACTTC. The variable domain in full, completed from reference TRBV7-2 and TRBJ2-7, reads GAGVSQSPSNKVTEKGKDVELRCDPISGHTALYWYRQSLGQGLEFLIYFQGNSAPDKSGLPSDRFSAERTGGSVSTLTIQRTQQEDSAVYLCASSQVRGYEQYFGPGTRLTVT.

The CDR3 region is CASSSTGGYMNTEAFF. The CDR3 nucleotides read TGTGCCAGCAGCTCGACAGGGGGATACATGAACACTGAAGCTTTCTTT. The chain combines TRBV7-2 with TRBJ1-1, with TRBD1 matching 9 bases. CDR3 length: 16 residues. Germline CDR1 is SGHTA and CDR2 is FQGNSA. J lost 0 bases, V lost 4 bases, and 6 bases had no gene match.

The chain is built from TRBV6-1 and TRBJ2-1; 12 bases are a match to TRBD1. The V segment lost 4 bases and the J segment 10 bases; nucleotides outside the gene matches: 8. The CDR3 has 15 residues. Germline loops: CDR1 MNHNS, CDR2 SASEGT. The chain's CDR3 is CASSVTGTGGAEQFF. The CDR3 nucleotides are TGTGCCAGCAGTGTAACCGGGACAGGGGGCGCGGAGCAGTTCTTC.

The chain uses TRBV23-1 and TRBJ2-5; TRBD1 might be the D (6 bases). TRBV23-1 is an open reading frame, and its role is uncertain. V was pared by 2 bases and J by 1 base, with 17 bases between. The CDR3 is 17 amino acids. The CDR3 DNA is TGCGCCAGCAGTCAAGCTCCATACAGGGAACGCCAAGAGACCCAGTACTTC. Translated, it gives CASSQAPYRERQETQYF.

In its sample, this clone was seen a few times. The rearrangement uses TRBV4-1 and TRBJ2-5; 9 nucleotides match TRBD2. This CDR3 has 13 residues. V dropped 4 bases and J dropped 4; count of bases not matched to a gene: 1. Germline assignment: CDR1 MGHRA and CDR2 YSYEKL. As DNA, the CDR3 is TGCGCCAGCAGCCTAGCGGGGGCAGAGACCCAGTACTTC. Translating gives CASSLAGAETQYF.